This T cell receptor beta chain was obtained from a study of blood T cells in healthy people across ages. Worth noting for this clonotype: Its specificity is not known.

Every donor contributed 8 to 10 milliliters of peripheral blood by blood draw. It was with a sample-barcoded 5' primer and a J-beta primer mix that a second PCR of roughly 7 to 12 cycles was run. Every sample produced at least 2.5 million CDR3-containing paired-end reads. MiXCR was run by TCRdb on the 5' RACE reads, yielding one entry per CDR3 protein. The sample lists over a million distinct CDR3 sequences; roughly two fifths were seen once. General study results and limits: Measured against age, TCR beta diversity per million T cells decreased in a roughly linear manner.

This CDR3 region has 11 residues. Deletions cut 4 bases from V and 13 bases from J, with 13 bases between. CDR1 is LGHDT and CDR2 is YNNKEL in the germline V gene (reference sequence). The rearrangement uses TRBV3-1 and TRBJ1-2; TRBD1 is a possible D gene (5 bases). The TCR originated in a woman aged 18-29 years in good health. The sample comprised blood. The CDR3 reads CASSPGGACTF. CDR3 DNA: TGTGCCAGCAGCCCTGGAGGGGCGTGCACCTTC. Full variable domain (outside the CDR3, taken from reference TRBV3-1 and TRBJ1-2): DTAVSQTPKYLVTQMGNDKSIKCEQNLGHDTMYWYKQDSKKFLKIMFSYNNKELIINETVPNRFSPKSPDKAHLNLHINSLELGDSAVYFCASSPGGACTFGSGTRLTVV.